A single sample is the source of the 27 T cell receptor beta chains below, sequenced in a study of ipilimumab plus nivolumab after autologous stem cell transplantation. The method was immunoSEQ multiplex PCR; TCRdb's version includes in-frame clones alone and lacks a portion of them. The sample yields tens of thousands of clones, around 74% seen once. Sequences were derived from PBMCs, sampled in a trial of ipilimumab plus nivolumab as post-transplant consolidation. These receptors originate from a male donor with diffuse large B-cell lymphoma.

Only one count was recorded for this clone. V gene TRBV30 combines with J gene TRBJ1-4, with a weak D call TRBD1 (6 bases). Germline loops: CDR1 GTSNPN, CDR2 SVGIG (reference sequence). V was shortened by 8 bases and J by 7 bases, with 20 bases between the two germline ends. This CDR3 comprises 14 residues. DNA of the CDR3: TGTGCCCTAAAGGACAGATCACGTGGTGAAAAACTGTTTTTT. This encodes CALKDRSRGEKLFF.

The chain has TRBV4-1 and TRBJ1-2; D gene unclear. CDR3 length: 15 residues. CDR1 and CDR2 from the germline V gene are MGHRA and YSYEKL. Trimming stripped 0 bases from V and 5 bases from J, with 13 bases between. In DNA, the CDR3 is TGCGCCAGCAGCCAAGATCGAGGCTATAATTATGGCTACACCTTC. The encoded protein is CASSQDRGYNYGYTF.

The chain recombines TRBV12-5 with TRBJ2-5, with a weak D call TRBD1 (6 bases). The J call may not be correct, given that the DNA end is closer to TRBJ2-7. Germline CDR1 reads LGHNT; CDR2 reads FRNRAP. The CDR3 runs 14 residues. CDR3 bases: TGTGCTAGTGGTTTGGACAGGGCAAGGGACGAGCAGTACTTC. The encoded protein is CASGLDRARDEQYF.

This clone was counted between two and nine times. The CDR3 DNA reads as TGTGCCAGCAGCGAAGAAGTTAGGGCCTACGAGCAGTACTTC. Its protein product is CASSEEVRAYEQYF. The chain is built from TRBV13 and TRBJ2-7; D is unclear. Germline V gives CDR1 PRHDT, CDR2 FYEKMQ (reference sequence). V was pared by 5 bases and J by 2 bases, with 13 bases between. The CDR3 is 14 amino acids. Full variable domain (rest looked up from reference TRBV13 and TRBJ2-7): AAGVIQSPRHLIKEKRETATLKCYPIPRHDTVYWYQQGPGQDPQFLISFYEKMQSDKGSIPDRFSAQQFSDYHSELNMSSLELGDSALYFCASSEEVRAYEQYFGPGTRLTVT.

Of note for this clone: Other DNA sequences in the same sample also yield this CDR3. This chain uses TRBV6-6 with TRBJ2-7; weak D call: TRBD2 (6 bases). CDR1 and CDR2 (germline): MNHNY, SVGAGI (reference sequence). The length of the CDR3 is 14 residues. V gave up 3 bases and J gave up 4 bases, with 13 bases separating them. The DNA for the CDR3 is TGTGCCAGCAGTTATTCTCTAGCGACTTACGAGCAGTACTTC. Encoded protein: CASSYSLATYEQYF.

CDR3 protein: CASSLSGSYTDTQYF. The DNA of the CDR3 is TGTGCCAGCAGCTTGAGTGGGTCCTACACAGATACGCAGTATTTT. The genes are TRBV5-4 and TRBJ2-3; D is unresolved. This CDR3 has 15 amino acids. The germline V gene encodes CDR1 SGHNT and CDR2 YYREEE (reference sequence). Trimming shortened V by 1 base and J by 2 bases, and 11 bases separated the two germline ends.

V gene TRBV6-1 combines with J gene TRBJ2-3, with no clear D. The V end was cut by 1 base, the J end by 5 bases, with 10 bases between. Germline lookup yields CDR1 MNHNS and CDR2 SASEGT. There are 14 residues in the CDR3. In nucleotides, the CDR3 is TGTGCCAGCAGTGAAGGGACCCTGGGAGATACGCAGTATTTT. This sequence encodes CASSEGTLGDTQYF.

V gene TRBV30 combines with J gene TRBJ2-7; 13 bases map to TRBD2. V lost 1 base and J lost 3; bases outside the gene matches: 3. Per germline, CDR1 GTSNPN and CDR2 SVGIG (reference sequence). The CDR3 consists of 15 residues. This CDR3 reads CAWSGTSGSFYEQYF. The DNA for the CDR3 is TGTGCCTGGAGTGGGACTAGCGGGAGCTTCTACGAGCAGTACTTC.

The chain couples TRBV5-6 to TRBJ2-7, with 10 nucleotides matching TRBD1. Germline V gene lookup returns CDR1 SGHDT and CDR2 YYEEEE. The CDR3 loop spans 16 amino acids. Trimming at V came to 2 bases and at J to 6 bases, leaving 11 bases not matched to a gene. CDR3: CASSFGIRDRGGEQYF. The CDR3 DNA reads as TGTGCCAGCAGCTTTGGTATCCGGGACAGGGGTGGCGAGCAGTACTTC.

This chain links TRBV30 with TRBJ2-6; D perhaps matches TRBD2 (6 bases). Trimming took 0 bases from V and 0 from J, leaving 12 bases between them. Germline CDR1 and CDR2: GTSNPN and SVGIG (reference sequence). The CDR3 spans 17 residues. The CDR3 DNA reads as TGTGCCTGGAGTGTAATAGCGGTTAACTCTGGGGCCAACGTCCTGACTTTC. It encodes CAWSVIAVNSGANVLTF.

The chain combines TRBV28 with TRBJ2-5; TRBD2 matches 12 bases. Germline CDR1 MDHEN, CDR2 SYDVKM. J gave up 1 base and V 5 bases, and 5 bases lay outside the gene matches. The CDR3 covers 16 residues. The CDR3 bases are TGTGCCAGCAGTGAGGGACTAGCGGGCCTCCAAGAGACCCAGTACTTC. It specifies CASSEGLAGLQETQYF.

V usage is TRBV5-1 and J usage is TRBJ2-1, with 8 bases that match TRBD2. V was pared by 8 bases and J by 5 bases, with 12 bases of the junction left unmatched. This CDR3 comprises 15 residues. CDR1 is SGHRS, CDR2 YFSETQ, per germline. The CDR3 bases are TGCGCCAGTTATAGCGGGGAGGGTGGGAACAATGAGCAGTTCTTC. Protein product: CASYSGEGGNNEQFF.

The chain links TRBV10-3 to TRBJ2-7, with TRBD2 matching over 11 bases. V was clipped by 4 bases and J by 5 bases; unmatched bases: 10. The CDR3 runs to 16 residues. Germline values: CDR1 ENHRY, CDR2 SYGVKD. The CDR3 protein is CAISGLSSGGADEQYF. The CDR3 nucleotides read TGTGCCATCAGTGGTCTAAGTAGCGGGGGGGCCGACGAGCAGTACTTC.

This clone appeared a few times. The rearrangement joins TRBV4-1 to TRBJ1-6; D may be TRBD1 (5 bases). CDR3 length equals 14 residues. Trimming left V 8 bases short and J 9 bases short, with 17 bases between. The germline gives CDR1 MGHRA, CDR2 YSYEKL. For the CDR3, the DNA is TGCGCCAGCGGCCCAGAGGGGCAGGGTTCACCCCTCCACTTT. Its translation: CASGPEGQGSPLHF.

The rearrangement joins TRBV6-1 to TRBJ2-1; tentative D call: TRBD2 (5 bases). Trimming pared 2 bases from V and 8 bases from J, leaving 10 bases between. The CDR3 totals 13 residues. Germline V gene data show CDR1 as MNHNS and CDR2 as SASEGT. The chain's CDR3 is CASSELADYEQFF. The CDR3 bases are TGTGCCAGCAGTGAACTCGCGGACTATGAGCAGTTCTTC.

Only one count was recorded for this clone. The V call is TRBV5-6, the J call TRBJ2-7; D is perhaps TRBD1 (6 bases). Germline lookup yields CDR1 SGHDT and CDR2 YYEEEE. This CDR3 contains 14 residues. V dropped 0 bases and J dropped 7 bases, with 14 bases sitting between them. CDR3 loop: CASSLDRVLGEQYF. The DNA of the CDR3 is TGTGCCAGCAGCTTGGACAGGGTTCTGGGGGAGCAGTACTTC.

This clone was observed a few times. The CDR3 sequence is CASSHYGTTDTQYF. CDR3 nucleotide sequence: TGTGCCAGCAGCCATTACGGGACCACAGATACGCAGTATTTT. The chain recombines TRBV5-6 with TRBJ2-3; D assignment may be TRBD1 or TRBD2 (5 bases each). The CDR3 length is 14 residues. Germline V gene data show CDR1 as SGHDT and CDR2 as YYEEEE. The V and J ends lost 4 bases and 2 bases respectively, with 11 bases between them.

This clone was counted only a few times. This chain connects TRBV7-8 to TRBJ1-2, with D hard to call. The V gene lost 1 base and the J gene lost 3 bases, with 12 bases spanning the gap. Looked up from germline, CDR1 is SGHVS and CDR2 is FQNEAQ. The CDR3 sequence is 15 residues long. The CDR3 DNA follows: TGTGCCAGCAGCTTAGAAGGCAGGACGTACTATGGCTACACCTTC. It is translated as CASSLEGRTYYGYTF.

The chain is built from TRBV21-1 and TRBJ2-3; the table names TRBD2, a call not compared with the DNA. TRBV21-1 is labeled a pseudogene. The CDR3 is 17 amino acids. In DNA form, the CDR3 reads TGTGCCAGCCGCTGGCGGGAGGCGGGGGGGCCACCAGATACGCAGTATTTT. Translation: CASRWREAGGPPDTQYF.

This clone was observed a few times. V and J are TRBV7-6 and TRBJ1-6, with D uncertain. The CDR3 covers 15 residues. CDR1 and CDR2 (germline): SGHVS, FNYEAQ. V was clipped by 2 bases and J by 7 bases, with 12 bases between them. This chain's CDR3 is CASSLITDGNSPLHF. The CDR3 nucleotides read TGTGCCAGCAGCTTAATAACGGACGGCAATTCACCCCTCCACTTT.

This chain links TRBV14 with TRBJ2-7, with 9 bases identical to TRBD2. Germline values: CDR1 SGHDN, CDR2 FVKESK. Losses at the gene ends were 0 bases for V and 5 bases for J; bases not matched to a gene: 11. This CDR3 contains 17 residues. The CDR3 sequence is CASSQEFGGSGRHEQYF. The CDR3 DNA reads as TGTGCCAGCAGCCAAGAATTTGGTGGTAGCGGGAGACACGAGCAGTACTTC.

J is TRBJ2-1 and V is TRBV6-1; 11 bases fit TRBD2. V dropped 4 bases and J dropped 5; count of bases not matched to a gene: 4. CDR1 is MNHNS and CDR2 is SASEGT in the germline V gene. There are 15 residues in the CDR3. The CDR3 nucleotides are TGTGCCAGCAGTGCAGTAGCGGGGGGGAACAATGAGCAGTTCTTC. Amino acids: CASSAVAGGNNEQFF.

This clone was detected once. The rearrangement joins TRBV27 to TRBJ1-1; D might be TRBD1 (5 bases). This CDR3 has 17 residues. V was shortened by 0 bases and J by 4 bases, with 18 bases between the two germline ends. Germline V gene data show CDR1 as MNHEY and CDR2 as SMNVEV (reference sequence). The CDR3 DNA sequence: TGTGCCAGCAGTTTATCGAAAGGTGCAGGGAGTATCACTGAAGCTTTCTTT. Its protein product is CASSLSKGAGSITEAFF.

V is TRBV19 and J is TRBJ1-1; D unresolved. Trimming took off 1 base at V and 1 base at J, with 16 bases between the two ends. The CDR3 runs to 17 residues. The germline CDR1 and CDR2 sequences are LNHDA and SQIVND (reference sequence). In DNA form, the CDR3 reads TGTGCCAGTAGTATAGGGGGAGGAGCAGGACCGAACACTGAAGCTTTCTTT. Its protein product is CASSIGGGAGPNTEAFF.

V gene TRBV7-3 combines with J gene TRBJ2-7; 8 positions agree with TRBD2. V lost 3 bases, J lost 3 bases, and 4 bases stayed unmatched. This CDR3 region has 14 residues. The germline V gene encodes CDR1 SGHTA and CDR2 FQGTGA. The CDR3 sequence: CASSLSGSLYEQYF. CDR3 sequence (DNA): TGTGCCAGCAGCTTGAGCGGGAGTCTCTACGAGCAGTACTTC.

The gene calls are TRBV7-6 and TRBJ2-2; D ambiguous. From germline, CDR1 is SGHVS and CDR2 FNYEAQ. The V end was cut by 1 base, the J end by 2 bases, with 5 bases between. This CDR3 is 14 amino acids long. The chain's CDR3 is CASSLVGNTGELFF. DNA for the CDR3: TGTGCCAGCAGCTTAGTTGGAAACACCGGGGAGCTGTTTTTT. Full variable domain (remainder filled in from reference TRBV7-6 and TRBJ2-2): GAGVSQSPRYKVTKRGQDVALRCDPISGHVSLYWYRQALGQGPEFLTYFNYEAQQDKSGLPNDRFSAERPEGSISTLTIQRTEQRDSAMYRCASSLVGNTGELFFGEGSRLTVL.

V is TRBV28 and J is TRBJ2-7, with D maybe TRBD1 (5 bases). V was clipped by 6 bases and J by 3 bases, with 12 bases between them. CDR3 size: 13 residues. The V gene's germline CDR1 is MDHEN and CDR2 SYDVKM. CDR3 sequence: CASSPSTVYEQYF. CDR3 nucleotides: TGTGCCAGCAGCCCTTCGACAGTCTACGAGCAGTACTTC.